These 4 T cell receptor beta chains were all obtained from the same sample, sequenced in a study of human T cells and chemical hapten exposure. TCRdb processed the RACE reads anew with MiXCR; each CDR3 protein has one entry. The repertoire includes a few hundred thousand distinct CDR3 sequences, 5% to 6.5% of them detected once, and around 8.8% sits in the top ten. This sample's time point: pre-sensitization, week 0. Stated treatment: therapeutic diphenylcyclopropenone sensitization with weekly scalp DPC. Sequencing used whole blood, obtained in connection with sensitization to the hapten diphenylcyclopropenone (DPC). Receptors were obtained from a woman under 30 with alopecia areata. Some clones in this sample may be carry-over from other donors' samples.

This chain uses TRBV6-2 or TRBV6-3 with TRBJ2-3; perhaps TRBD2 as D (6 bases). The CDR3 is 13 residues long. Per germline, CDR1 MNHEY and CDR2 SVGEGT. V shed 10 bases and J shed 3 bases, with 14 bases lying between them. CDR3 sequence: CATRRLDTDTQYF. The CDR3 DNA reads TGTGCCACCAGACGACTAGATACAGATACGCAGTATTTT.

This clonotype was counted ten times or more. The rearrangement uses TRBV5-6 and TRBJ2-3; D unresolved. V lost 1 base and J 4 bases, leaving 10 bases between the germline ends. Germline V CDR1 and CDR2: SGHDT, YYEEEE. The CDR3 runs to 14 residues. CDR3 sequence reads: CASSLFGQPDTQYF. The CDR3, as DNA: TGTGCCAGCAGCTTGTTCGGCCAACCAGATACGCAGTATTTT.

This clonotype has only a few counts. Here the CDR3 DNA reads TGTGCCAGCAGCGGTTTGAAGAGCTCTGGAAACACCATATATTTT. It is translated as CASSGLKSSGNTIYF. The chain joins TRBV11-2 to TRBJ1-3; D is undetermined. This CDR3 is 15 amino acids long. The germline V gene encodes CDR1 SGHAT and CDR2 FQNNGV. V was shortened by 5 bases and J by 0 bases, with 11 bases between the two germline ends.

The rearrangement links TRBV12-3 or TRBV12-4 to TRBJ2-3; 10 nucleotides match TRBD1. The CDR3 covers 17 residues. V was pared by 1 base and J by 5 bases, with 9 bases of the junction left unmatched. This CDR3 reads CASSLGAGQGNQDTQYF. CDR3 nucleotides: TGTGCCAGCAGTTTAGGGGCGGGACAGGGGAATCAAGATACGCAGTATTTT.